This T cell receptor (beta chain) was obtained from a study of cytomegalovirus exposure and HLA in healthy donors (dated by TCRdb to about 2017). Notes on the research overall: An earlier analysis of some 500 of the donors reported more than 250 Gb of sequence data and 120 million or so unique TCR beta sequences from roughly 180 million T cells. An early release that covered roughly 600 HLA-typed donors contained approximately 300 gigabases of sequencing data and 75 million to 100 million unique TCR sequences. Among the roughly 390 genotyped donors, around 81% belonged to the genetic ancestry cluster associated with self-reported Caucasian donors. The study aimed to test whether cataloging public T cell receptors could reveal signatures of past pathogen exposure. The T cell repertoires of 666 subjects were profiled by immunosequencing and related to cytomegalovirus serostatus. In addition to the first cohort of 666 subjects, a separate validation cohort of over 90 different subjects was used. High-throughput TCR immunosequencing, statistical association of individual TCRs with disease status, and machine learning were combined to predict cytomegalovirus infection status. A later analysis re-analyzed previously published TCR beta repertoires from 650 to 800 donors and added high-resolution HLA genotyping to study TCR occurrence patterns. Rather than drawing on any new phenotypic data, the later analysis identified candidate immune exposures from TCR beta sequences and the way those sequences occurred across donors. To decide whether each TCR beta V gene segment behaved as functional or pseudogenic, an earlier analysis of several hundred of the donors relied on high-throughput TCR beta sequencing. Donor age, sex, ethnicity and CMV serostatus were compiled alongside the repertoire data. In a later genetic analysis, genome-wide SNP genotypes for about three fifths of the 666 donors were used, and that subset was treated as a discovery cohort. All discovery cohort repertoires had been generated using a single sequencing platform. HLA typing included class I and class II loci at four-digit resolution. The number of typed donors differed by locus: 629-630 for A, B, C, DRB1 and DQB1; approximately 520 for DQA1; over 600 for DPA1; and some 430 for DPB1. Five DR-DQ haplotypes were handled as single units for association and clustering, since linkage in the cohort was strong. Among around 400 genotyped donors of the cohort, an average of roughly 230,000 unique TCR beta nucleotide sequences was sequenced per donor, of which 15% to 20% were non-productive.

The cohort was made up of roughly 670 healthy bone marrow donors. At the time of sampling, every cohort member was nominally healthy, though immune exposures that went unrecorded were likely present. The donor was CMV seronegative and belonged to the group of 350 to 400 seronegative cohort members. Each donor provided a peripheral blood sample, and peripheral blood mononuclear cells were used for TCR beta sequencing. The Qiagen DNeasy Blood Extraction Kit was used to extract genomic DNA from the blood cell samples. As concerns this clone: The target of this receptor is not known. No quality values exist for individual bases; no much larger clone is one base distant.

V is shortened by 4 bases, J by 0 bases, and the region joining them spans 13 bases. Measured from the cysteine to the phenylalanine, the CDR3 is 15 residues long. Only the CDR3 DNA is retained, 45 bases long and in frame from the first base. Reading the germline V gene gives CDR1 SGDLS and CDR2 YYNGEE. The library was prepared using the immunoSEQ multiplex PCR assay. For the multiplex PCR, a mixture combining 60 forward primers for TCR Vbeta segments and 13 reverse primers for TCR Jbeta segments was used. The CDR3 region of rearranged TCR beta genes was amplified from genomic DNA by a multiplex PCR assay. The Illumina HiSeq System was used to sequence the amplified TCR beta libraries as 87-base-pair reads. Under the source paper's analysis protocol: A later analysis counted 65 million to 90 million unique TCR beta chains across the 650 to 700 repertoires, and about 10 million of these chains were shared by at least two donors. A nearest-neighbor algorithm error-corrected the raw reads and collapsed the reads into unique sequences, merging closely related sequences to remove PCR and sequencing errors. V, D and J gene segments were assigned by aligning CDR3 sequences to IMGT reference sequences. For a sequence to be retained, a match of at least six nucleotides was required to both a V gene segment and a J gene segment. A rearrangement counted as productive if the CDR3 had no stop codons and remained in frame with V and J, and every other rearrangement counted as non-productive. Following IMGT convention, CDR3 was defined as the stretch from the second conserved V-encoded cysteine to the conserved J-encoded phenylalanine. In an earlier analysis of 500 to 650 of the donors, sequences lacking an unambiguous match to a single V gene segment were excluded. An earlier analysis of 500 to 700 of the donors classified V segments as functional when productive rearrangements were above 56.7% and as segregating when the standard deviation between donors was above 5%. A statistical classification framework was built for diagnosing cytomegalovirus status from the catalog of TCR beta chain sequences. In a later analysis, V and J genes were assigned by comparing TCR nucleotide sequences against IMGT/GENE-DB human TR gene sequences. A later analysis assigned CDR3 sequences and most-parsimonious VDJ recombination scenarios with the TCRdist pipeline. In a later analysis, every TCR beta chain was defined by the combination of its CDR3 amino acid sequence and its V-gene family, and reads without a unique V-gene family were dropped. In a later analysis, fewer than 600 highly shared, low-generation-probability nucleotide sequences were removed to address suspected cross-contamination and a sequencing artifact. In a later analysis, a clonal expansion index for each public chain was calculated from normalized within-repertoire ranks of inferred template counts. In a later analysis, generation probabilities were computed using a VDJ recombination model fitted to out-of-frame rearrangements, and the results were checked against IGoR. In a later analysis, hypergeometric tests were used to score TCR-TCR, TCR-HLA and TCR-CMV co-occurrence, with a repertoire-size bias correction applied to TCR pairs. False discovery rates were estimated in a later analysis by permuting HLA or CMV assignments 20 times. In a later analysis, co-occurring TCRs were grouped with DBSCAN, and TCRdist sequence similarity was added when clustering was performed within HLA-allele-positive subsets. For co-occurrence clustering, repertoires with fewer than 30,000 or more than 120,000 public chains were excluded, along with roughly 5 repertoires with anomalous nucleotide sharing. TCRdb obtained this table from immuneACCESS and retained in-frame rearrangements with V and J assigned. These tables miss some clones; where compared with another copy, unresolved V genes account for less than half of the shortfall, and the remainder is unexplained. The DNA gave D and trimming, while V, J and clone size come from that table. Counted in this sample were roughly 180,000 clones; roughly 80% of them appeared once. The ten largest make up around 0.98% of the sample.

The full study reports these points: According to a later genetic analysis, donors in an Asian-associated ancestry cluster had fewer N-insertions in productive TCRs than the roughly 670-donor mean. Most CMV-associated TCR beta chains appeared to be HLA-restricted in a later analysis, and the HLA associations seemed to be driven largely by CMV exposure. The study listed approximately 150 TCR beta chains as associated with cytomegalovirus. Only TCR beta chains were sequenced in this cohort, and the absence of alpha or paired-chain data limited detectable features. A later analysis associated 16,951 TCR beta sequences with specific HLA alleles at a false discovery rate of 0.05. A few of the identified cytomegalovirus-associated TCR beta chains were confirmed in vitro to be specific for cytomegalovirus antigens. A cluster of highly shared sequence variants was judged likely to represent a technical artifact of the sequencing pipeline. Linkage disequilibrium might explain the correlated functional status among segregating V segments, but an unknown experimental factor could not be excluded. Sequencing depth was assumed to be roughly uniform across donors in the presence/absence analyses, though that assumption may not hold. In an earlier analysis of fewer than 700 of the donors, most TCR beta V segments appeared in productive rearrangements about 87% or about 30% of the time, broadly matching IMGT annotations. When HLA alleles, especially DR and DQ, strongly co-occurred, attributing TCR associations to individual alleles was difficult. The classifier was reported to diagnose cytomegalovirus status with high specificity and sensitivity in both the original and validation cohorts. For the cohort, immune exposure information was limited to CMV serostatus. Because the 87-base-pair reads could not distinguish some IMGT-functional V segments, including TRBV6-2 and TRBV6-3, those segments were excluded. Compared with equally common non-associated chains, HLA-associated TCR beta chains in a later analysis were more clonally expanded and had lower generation probabilities. A later analysis reported that several top co-occurrence clusters appeared linked to parvovirus B19, influenza, CMV and Epstein-Barr virus. It was suggested by the authors that the approach could potentially be generalized to other disease states and immunological phenotypes. A further reported finding was that TCR beta sequences accurately predicted the HLA-A and HLA-B alleles for most subjects in the first cohort. HLA typing was unavailable for some donors at each locus, so association tests used only the typed subset. Across donors, most TCR sequences were observed very rarely, whereas some public TCRs were present in many individuals. In a later analysis, the rate of TCR association differed among HLA loci, with DRB1 alleles having the most associated TCRs and HLA-C alleles having the fewest. A later genetic analysis associated a missense DCLRE1C variant with V-gene and J-gene trimming of TCR beta chains, and an independent cohort replicated the association. The earlier analysis of almost 600 of the donors excluded roughly 17 rarely observed V segments, including chromosome 9 orphons, because counts were too low.

The chain employs TRBV9 and TRBJ2-5; the D region possibly corresponds to TRBD1 (5 bases align). The sample taken for sequencing was PBMCs. The source is a man under 40 in good health and CMV-seronegative. This receptor carries the CDR3 CASSLTPGNQETQYF. The DNA sequence reads TGTGCCAGCAGCCTTACACCAGGGAACCAAGAGACCCAGTACTTC.